Listed below are T cell receptor beta chains from one sample, sequenced in a study of CD8+CD57+ T cells in acquired aplastic anemia. TCRdb independently ran MiXCR on the reads; one entry per CDR3 protein. Here the sample spans 120,000 or so distinct CDR3 sequences, approximately 41% being singletons. The sequenced material came from sorted CD4+, CD8+, or CD8+CD57+ T cells (not recorded which) from PBMCs. These receptors all come from a human donor with aplastic anemia. Each CDR3 is given with its conserved first and last residue. Fields, in order: clone size, CDR3 length, D gene, V gene, J gene, CDR3 protein, CDR3 DNA. A D gene is named only where the DNA matches it firmly. Expanded clones get a size class; other rows say once, few or many, or leave the size out.

abundance: many
len: 14
d_gene: NA
v_gene: TRBV11-2
j_gene: TRBJ2-5
CDR3aa: CASSLSGAQETQYF
CDR3nt: TGTGCCAGCAGCTTGAGTGGGGCTCAAGAGACCCAGTACTTC

abundance: many
len: 13
d_gene: NA
v_gene: TRBV29-1
j_gene: TRBJ1-1
CDR3aa: CSVSRDMNTEAFF
CDR3nt: TGCAGCGTTTCTAGGGATATGAACACTGAAGCTTTCTTT

abundance: NA
len: 14
d_gene: NA
v_gene: TRBV29-1
j_gene: TRBJ1-2
CDR3aa: CSVVVGDSNYGYTF
CDR3nt: TGCAGCGTTGTGGTCGGAGACTCTAACTATGGCTACACCTTC

abundance: NA
len: 11
d_gene: NA
v_gene: TRBV2
j_gene: TRBJ1-1
CDR3aa: CASGGLLSAFF
CDR3nt: TGTGCCAGCGGCGGCCTTCTTTCAGCTTTCTTT

abundance: many
len: 16
d_gene: NA
v_gene: TRBV14
j_gene: TRBJ2-5
CDR3aa: CASSQVPFGLLGTQYF
CDR3nt: TGTGCCAGCAGCCAAGTACCATTCGGGCTTCTGGGGACCCAGTACTTC

abundance: once
len: 13
d_gene: TRBD1
v_gene: TRBV2
j_gene: TRBJ1-6
CDR3aa: CASIDRDDSPLHF
CDR3nt: TGTGCCAGCATAGACAGGGACGATTCACCCCTCCACTTT

abundance: many
len: 16
d_gene: TRBD1
v_gene: TRBV10-3
j_gene: TRBJ2-2
CDR3aa: CAISESGTANTGELFF
CDR3nt: TGTGCCATCAGTGAGTCCGGGACAGCGAACACCGGGGAGCTGTTTTTT

abundance: NA
len: 14
d_gene: NA
v_gene: TRBV7-8
j_gene: TRBJ2-3
CDR3aa: CASSLGRTTDTQYF
CDR3nt: TGTGCCAGCAGCCTGGGACGGACCACAGATACGCAGTATTTT

abundance: many
len: 14
d_gene: TRBD1
v_gene: TRBV19
j_gene: TRBJ1-1
CDR3aa: CASTQGGRNTEAFF
CDR3nt: TGTGCCAGTACCCAGGGGGGGAGGAACACTGAAGCTTTCTTT

abundance: NA
len: 14
d_gene: TRBD1
v_gene: TRBV2
j_gene: TRBJ1-5
CDR3aa: CASSENRGDQPQHF
CDR3nt: TGTGCCAGCAGTGAAAACAGGGGAGATCAGCCCCAGCATTTT

abundance: many
len: 15
d_gene: TRBD1
v_gene: TRBV7-8
j_gene: TRBJ2-3
CDR3aa: CASSSYGQGTDTQYF
CDR3nt: TGTGCCAGCAGCTCCTACGGACAGGGCACAGATACGCAGTATTTT

abundance: NA
len: 15
d_gene: NA
v_gene: TRBV10-3
j_gene: TRBJ1-1
CDR3aa: CAISESQDLNTEAFF
CDR3nt: TGTGCCATCAGTGAGTCCCAGGATCTGAACACTGAAGCTTTCTTT

abundance: NA
len: 12
d_gene: NA
v_gene: TRBV6-1
j_gene: TRBJ1-2
CDR3aa: CAVRRGANGYTF
CDR3nt: TGTGCCGTACGGAGGGGCGCGAATGGCTACACCTTC